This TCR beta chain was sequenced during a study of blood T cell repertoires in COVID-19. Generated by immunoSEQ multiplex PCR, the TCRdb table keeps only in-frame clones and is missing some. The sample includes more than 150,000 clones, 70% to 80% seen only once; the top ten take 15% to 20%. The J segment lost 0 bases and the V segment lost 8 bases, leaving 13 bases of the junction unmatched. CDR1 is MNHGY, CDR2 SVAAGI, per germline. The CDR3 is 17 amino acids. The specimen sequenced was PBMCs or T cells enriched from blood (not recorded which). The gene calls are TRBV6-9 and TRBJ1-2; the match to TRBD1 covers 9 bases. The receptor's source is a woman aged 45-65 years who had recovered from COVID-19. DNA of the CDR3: TGTGCCAGCCAACCTTCGACAGGGGGGAAAGCTAACTATGGCTACACCTTC. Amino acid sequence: CASQPSTGGKANYGYTF.